The clone carrying this T cell receptor beta chain was counted between two and nine times. V was cut by 1 base and J by 13 bases, with 8 bases left in between. The CDR3 is 11 amino acids. This specimen belongs to a study of blood T cells in healthy people across ages. Combining a sample-barcoded 5' primer with a J-beta primer mix, a second PCR ran for about 7 to 11 cycles. MiXCR, run by TCRdb on the 5' RACE reads, gives a single entry per CDR3 protein. Of 1 million to 1.2 million distinct CDR3 sequences listed, about two fifths are singletons. The V call is TRBV12-3 or TRBV12-4, the J call TRBJ1-5; D not certain. Source material: blood. The TCR comes from a man younger than 35 in good health. Here the CDR3 DNA reads TGTGCCAGCAGTTTAGGGCAGACGCAGCATTTT. Translated, it gives CASSLGQTQHF.